This T cell receptor (beta chain) emerged from a study of OX40 agonist ivuxolimab in advanced cancers. Study as a whole: Patients took ivuxolimab, an agonistic anti-OX40 (CD134) antibody.

Some clones are missing from TCRdb's copy, which holds only in-frame ones; the method was immunoSEQ multiplex PCR. The sample lists 57,000 or so clones; about 83% were seen once. Germline V gene data show CDR1 as MDHEN and CDR2 as SYDVKM. The length of the CDR3 is 14 residues. V gave up 2 bases and J gave up 4 bases, with 11 bases separating them. Whole-study results and caveats: Some of the nonresponding patients also showed low levels of normalized T-cell clonal expansion.

Notes on this clone: Antigen: not known.

The chain employs TRBV28 and TRBJ1-2; D remains ambiguous. This TCR derives from an adult with an advanced solid tumor such as melanoma, head and neck, liver or kidney cancer. The source material was CD4+ or CD8+ T cells sorted from blood, sampled in a trial of the OX40 agonist ivuxolimab. In DNA form, the CDR3 reads TGTGCCAGCAGTTTAATTTCCGGAGTCTATGGCTACACCTTC. This encodes CASSLISGVYGYTF.